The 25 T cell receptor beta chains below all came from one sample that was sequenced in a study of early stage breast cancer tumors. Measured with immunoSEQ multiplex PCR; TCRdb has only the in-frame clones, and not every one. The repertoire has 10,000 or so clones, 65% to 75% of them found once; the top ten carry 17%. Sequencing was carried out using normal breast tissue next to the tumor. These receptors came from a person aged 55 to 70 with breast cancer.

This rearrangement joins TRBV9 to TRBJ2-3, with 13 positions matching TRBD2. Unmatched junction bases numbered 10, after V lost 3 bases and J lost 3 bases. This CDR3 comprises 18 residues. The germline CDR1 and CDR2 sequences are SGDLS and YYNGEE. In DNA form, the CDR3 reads TGTGCCAGCAGCGCTCAGGGACTAGCGGGACTTGAAACAGATACGCAGTATTTT. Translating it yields CASSAQGLAGLETDTQYF.

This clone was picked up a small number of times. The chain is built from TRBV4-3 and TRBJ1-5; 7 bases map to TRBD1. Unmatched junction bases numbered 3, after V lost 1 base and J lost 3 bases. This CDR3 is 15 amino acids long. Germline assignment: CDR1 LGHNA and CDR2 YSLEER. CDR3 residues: CASSQATGFNQPQHF. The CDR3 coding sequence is TGCGCCAGCAGCCAAGCGACAGGGTTCAATCAGCCCCAGCATTTT.

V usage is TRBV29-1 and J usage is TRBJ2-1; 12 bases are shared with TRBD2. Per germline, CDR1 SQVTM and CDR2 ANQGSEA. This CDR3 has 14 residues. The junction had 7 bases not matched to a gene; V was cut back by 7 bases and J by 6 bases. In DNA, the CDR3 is TGCAGCGGGAGACTAGCGGGAGTCCCCAATGAGCAGTTCTTC. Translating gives CSGRLAGVPNEQFF.

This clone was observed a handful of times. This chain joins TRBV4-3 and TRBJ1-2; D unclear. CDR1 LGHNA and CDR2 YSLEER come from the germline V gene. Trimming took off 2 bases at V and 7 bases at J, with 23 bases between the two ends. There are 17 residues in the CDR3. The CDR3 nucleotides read TGCGCCAGCAGCCAACTCCTACGCGGGCCCAAAGGTGGTGGCTACACCTTC. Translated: CASSQLLRGPKGGGYTF.

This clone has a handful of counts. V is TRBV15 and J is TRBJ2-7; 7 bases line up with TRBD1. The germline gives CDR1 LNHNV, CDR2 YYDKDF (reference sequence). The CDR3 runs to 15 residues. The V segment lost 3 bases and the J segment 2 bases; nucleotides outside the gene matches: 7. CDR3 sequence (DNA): TGTGCCACCAGCAGTCCGGGACAGTCAACCTACGAGCAGTACTTC. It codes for CATSSPGQSTYEQYF.

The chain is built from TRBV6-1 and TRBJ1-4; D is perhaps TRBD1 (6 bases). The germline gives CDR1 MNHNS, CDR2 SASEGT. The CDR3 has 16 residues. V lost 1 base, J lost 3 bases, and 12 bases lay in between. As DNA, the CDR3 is TGTGCCAGCAGTGAAGTTTGGGACACCTCTAATGAAAAACTGTTTTTT. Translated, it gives CASSEVWDTSNEKLFF.

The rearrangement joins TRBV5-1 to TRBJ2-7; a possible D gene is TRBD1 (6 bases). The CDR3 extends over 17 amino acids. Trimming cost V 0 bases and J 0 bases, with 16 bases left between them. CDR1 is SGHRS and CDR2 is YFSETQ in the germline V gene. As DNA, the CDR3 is TGCGCCAGCAGCTTGGTGCTGGGACAAGATTACTCCTACGAGCAGTACTTC. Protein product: CASSLVLGQDYSYEQYF.

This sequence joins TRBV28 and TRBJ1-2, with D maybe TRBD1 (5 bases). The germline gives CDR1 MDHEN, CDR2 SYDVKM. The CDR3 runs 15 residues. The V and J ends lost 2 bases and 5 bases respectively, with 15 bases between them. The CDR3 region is CASSLQGPARYGYTF. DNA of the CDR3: TGTGCCAGCAGTTTACAGGGCCCTGCCCGTTATGGCTACACCTTC.

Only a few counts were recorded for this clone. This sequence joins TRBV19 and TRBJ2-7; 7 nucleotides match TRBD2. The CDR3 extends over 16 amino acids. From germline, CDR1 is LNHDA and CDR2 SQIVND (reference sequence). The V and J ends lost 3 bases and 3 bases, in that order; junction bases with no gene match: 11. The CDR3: CASSILAGSLLYEQYF. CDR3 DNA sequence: TGTGCCAGTAGTATTTTAGCGGGCTCCTTACTCTACGAGCAGTACTTC.

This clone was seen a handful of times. As DNA, the CDR3 is TGTGCCAGCAGCGGGACAGGGGGCGGTCAGCCCCAGCATTTT. This translates into CASSGTGGGQPQHF. V gene TRBV19 combines with J gene TRBJ1-5, with 12 bases matching TRBD1. The CDR3 runs to 14 residues. Germline CDR1 is LNHDA and CDR2 is SQIVND (reference sequence). V shed 9 bases, J shed 6 bases, and the junction held 6 bases outside the gene matches. Full variable domain (remainder filled in from reference TRBV19 and TRBJ1-5): DGGITQSPKYLFRKEGQNVTLSCEQNLNHDAMYWYRQDPGQGLRLIYYSQIVNDFQKGDIAEGYSVSREKKESFPLTVTSAQKNPTAFYLCASSGTGGGQPQHFGDGTRLSIL.

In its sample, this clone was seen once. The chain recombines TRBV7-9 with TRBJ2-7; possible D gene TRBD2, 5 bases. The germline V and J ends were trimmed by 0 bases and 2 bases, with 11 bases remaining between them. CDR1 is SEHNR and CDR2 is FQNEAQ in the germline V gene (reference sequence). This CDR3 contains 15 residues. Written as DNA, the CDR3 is TGTGCCAGCAGCTTAGCGGGAGACCCGGCCTACGAGCAGTACTTC. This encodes CASSLAGDPAYEQYF. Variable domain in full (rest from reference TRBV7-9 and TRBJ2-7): DTGVSQNPRHKITKRGQNVTFRCDPISEHNRLYWYRQTLGQGPEFLTYFQNEAQLEKSRLLSDRFSAERPKGSFSTLEIQRTEQGDSAMYLCASSLAGDPAYEQYFGPGTRLTVT.

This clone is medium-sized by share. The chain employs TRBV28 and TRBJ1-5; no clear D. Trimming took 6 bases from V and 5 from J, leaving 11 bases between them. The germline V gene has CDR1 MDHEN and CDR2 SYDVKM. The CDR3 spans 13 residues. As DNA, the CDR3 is TGTGCCAGCAGCGTCTCTGTTGATCAGCCCCAGCATTTT. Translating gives CASSVSVDQPQHF. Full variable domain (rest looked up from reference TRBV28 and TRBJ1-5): DVKVTQSSRYLVKRTGEKVFLECVQDMDHENMFWYRQDPGLGLRLIYFSYDVKMKEKGDIPEGYSVSREKKERFSLILESASTNQTSMYLCASSVSVDQPQHFGDGTRLSIL.

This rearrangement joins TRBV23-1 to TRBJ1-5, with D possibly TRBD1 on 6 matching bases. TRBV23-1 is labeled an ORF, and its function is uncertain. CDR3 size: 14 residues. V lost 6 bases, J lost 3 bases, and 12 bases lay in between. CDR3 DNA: TGCGCCAGCAGGGGGCAGGGGATCAATCAGCCCCAGCATTTT. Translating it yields CASRGQGINQPQHF.

The CDR3 protein is CASSIKRGADNEQFF. Written as DNA, the CDR3 is TGTGCCAGTAGTATAAAGCGGGGGGCTGACAATGAGCAGTTCTTC. The chain uses TRBV19 and TRBJ2-1; 9 bases align to TRBD2. Germline V lookup: CDR1 LNHDA, CDR2 SQIVND (reference sequence). The CDR3 extends over 15 amino acids. V was pared by 2 bases and J by 5 bases, with 4 bases of the junction left unmatched.

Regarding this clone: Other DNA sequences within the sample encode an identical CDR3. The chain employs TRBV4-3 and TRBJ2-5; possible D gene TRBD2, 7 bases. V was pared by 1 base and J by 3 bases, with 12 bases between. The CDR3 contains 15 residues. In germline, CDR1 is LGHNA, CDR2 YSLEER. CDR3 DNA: TGCGCCAGCAGCCAAGGTTTAGGGGGGGAAGAGACCCAGTACTTC. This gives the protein CASSQGLGGEETQYF.

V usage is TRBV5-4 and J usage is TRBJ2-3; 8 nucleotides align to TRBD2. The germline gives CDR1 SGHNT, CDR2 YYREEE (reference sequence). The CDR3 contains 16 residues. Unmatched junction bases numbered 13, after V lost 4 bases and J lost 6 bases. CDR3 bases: TGTGCCAGCAGCCCCAAATCCCTAGCGGGCAGGGATACGCAGTATTTT. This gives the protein CASSPKSLAGRDTQYF.

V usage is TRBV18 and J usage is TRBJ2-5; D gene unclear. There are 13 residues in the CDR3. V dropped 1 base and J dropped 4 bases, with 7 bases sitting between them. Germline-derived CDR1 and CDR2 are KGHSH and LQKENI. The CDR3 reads CASSPQERETQYF. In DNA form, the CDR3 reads TGTGCCAGCTCACCACAGGAGCGAGAGACCCAGTACTTC.

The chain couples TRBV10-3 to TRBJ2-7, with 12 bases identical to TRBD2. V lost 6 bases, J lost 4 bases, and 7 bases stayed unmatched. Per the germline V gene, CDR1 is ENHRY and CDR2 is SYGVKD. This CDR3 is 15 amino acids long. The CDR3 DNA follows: TGTGCCATCAGGCCACTAGCGGGAGGATCTTACGAGCAGTACTTC. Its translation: CAIRPLAGGSYEQYF.

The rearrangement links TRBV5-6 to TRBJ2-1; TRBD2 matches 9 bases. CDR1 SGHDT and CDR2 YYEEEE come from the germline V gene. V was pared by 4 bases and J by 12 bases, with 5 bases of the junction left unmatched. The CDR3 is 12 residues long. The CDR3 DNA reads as TGTGCCAGCAGCGGAGGACTAGCGCGGCAGTTCTTC. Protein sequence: CASSGGLARQFF.

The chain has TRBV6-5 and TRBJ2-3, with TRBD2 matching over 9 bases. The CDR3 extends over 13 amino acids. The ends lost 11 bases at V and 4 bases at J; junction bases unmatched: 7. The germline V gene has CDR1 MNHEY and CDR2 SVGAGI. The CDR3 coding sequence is TGTGCCTGCTCTAGCGGGACCCCAGATACGCAGTATTTT. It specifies CACSSGTPDTQYF.

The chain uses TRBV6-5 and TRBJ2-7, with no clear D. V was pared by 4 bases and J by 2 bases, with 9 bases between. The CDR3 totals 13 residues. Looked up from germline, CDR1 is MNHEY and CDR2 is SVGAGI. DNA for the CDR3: TGTGCCAGCAGTTTTTACAGCACCTACGAGCAGTACTTC. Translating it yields CASSFYSTYEQYF.

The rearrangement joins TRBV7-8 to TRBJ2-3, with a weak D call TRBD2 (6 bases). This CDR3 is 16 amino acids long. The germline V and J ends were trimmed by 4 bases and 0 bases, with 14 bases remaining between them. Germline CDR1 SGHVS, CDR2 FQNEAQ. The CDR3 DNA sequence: TGTGCCAGCAGCTCGGGGGTCACAAGGAGCACAGATACGCAGTATTTT. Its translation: CASSSGVTRSTDTQYF.

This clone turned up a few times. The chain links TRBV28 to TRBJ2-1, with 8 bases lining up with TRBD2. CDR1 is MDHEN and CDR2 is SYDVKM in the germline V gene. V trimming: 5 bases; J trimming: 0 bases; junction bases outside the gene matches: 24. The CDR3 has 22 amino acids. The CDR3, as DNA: TGTGCCAGCAGTCCCTTTAAAAGCGGGAGAGAGTTATTCTGGGGCTCCTACAATGAGCAGTTCTTC. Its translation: CASSPFKSGRELFWGSYNEQFF.

As DNA, the CDR3 is TGTGCCAGCACCGAGAGACAGGGGGCGAACACCGGGGAGCTGTTTTTT. It translates to CASTERQGANTGELFF. This chain joins TRBV11-3 and TRBJ2-2, with 9 bases identical to TRBD1. V was clipped by 7 bases and J by 0 bases; unmatched bases: 6. This CDR3 spans 16 amino acids. Germline-derived CDR1 and CDR2 are SGHNT and YENEEA.

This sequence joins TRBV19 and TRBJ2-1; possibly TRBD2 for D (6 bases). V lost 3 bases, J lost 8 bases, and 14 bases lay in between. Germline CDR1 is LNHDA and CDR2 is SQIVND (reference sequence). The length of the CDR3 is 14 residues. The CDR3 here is CASSIRTIIHEQFF. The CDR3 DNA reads TGTGCCAGTAGTATTCGGACTATAATCCATGAGCAGTTCTTC. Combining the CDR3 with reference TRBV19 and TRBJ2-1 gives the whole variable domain DGGITQSPKYLFRKEGQNVTLSCEQNLNHDAMYWYRQDPGQGLRLIYYSQIVNDFQKGDIAEGYSVSREKKESFPLTVTSAQKNPTAFYLCASSIRTIIHEQFFGPGTRLTVL.